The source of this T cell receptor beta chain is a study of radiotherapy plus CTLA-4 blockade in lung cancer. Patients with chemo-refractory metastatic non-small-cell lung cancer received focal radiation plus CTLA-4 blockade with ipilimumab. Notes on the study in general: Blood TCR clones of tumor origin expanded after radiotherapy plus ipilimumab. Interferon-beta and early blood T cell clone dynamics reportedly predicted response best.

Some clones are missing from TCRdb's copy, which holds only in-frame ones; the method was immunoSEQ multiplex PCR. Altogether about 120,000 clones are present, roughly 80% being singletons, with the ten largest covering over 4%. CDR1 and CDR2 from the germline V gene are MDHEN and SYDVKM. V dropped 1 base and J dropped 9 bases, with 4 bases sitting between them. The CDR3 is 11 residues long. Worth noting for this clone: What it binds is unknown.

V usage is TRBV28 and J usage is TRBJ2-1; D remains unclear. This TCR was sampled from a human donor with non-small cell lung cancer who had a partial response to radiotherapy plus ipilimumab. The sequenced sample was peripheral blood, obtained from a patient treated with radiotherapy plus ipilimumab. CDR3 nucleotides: TGTGCCAGCAGTTTATTCAGTGAGCAGTTCTTC. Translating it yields CASSLFSEQFF.